This is a list of T cell receptor beta chains from one sample in a study of lymphopenia after photon versus proton radiotherapy. Measured with immunoSEQ multiplex PCR; TCRdb has only the in-frame clones, and not every one. In the table there are approximately 4,900 clones, about nine tenths of which are singletons. Sequences were derived from peripheral blood, sampled from a patient treated with photon-based radiotherapy. These receptors were taken from an elderly man with cholangiocarcinoma. CDR3s include the opening cysteine and the closing phenylalanine or tryptophan. The D gene is left open where the match is weak. Clone size, where shown, is once, few, many, or a class for clones that have expanded.

>TRBD2|TRBJ2-5|14|TRBV4-2|.
TGTGCCAGCAGCCCGACGGGGGGTCAAGAGACCCAGTACTTC
CASSPTGGQETQYF
>.|TRBJ1-1|14|TRBV27|.
TGTGCCAGCAGTTTACTGGGGGGGAACACTGAAGCTTTCTTT
CASSLLGGNTEAFF
>TRBD1|TRBJ2-7|14|TRBV10-3|.
TGTGCCATCAGTGAGTACGGACAGGGGAACGAGCAGTACTTC
CAISEYGQGNEQYF
>TRBD1|TRBJ1-6|15|TRBV2|.
TGTGCCAGCAGTGAGTTAGGACAGGGGAATTCACCCCTCCACTTT
CASSELGQGNSPLHF
>TRBD2|TRBJ2-5|14|TRBV5-1|.
TGCGCCAGCAGCCTTAGCGGGGTAAAAGAGACCCAGTACTTC
CASSLSGVKETQYF
>TRBD1|TRBJ1-1|14|TRBV19|.
TGTGCCAGTAGTATCGGACAGGGCTACACTGAAGCTTTCTTT
CASSIGQGYTEAFF
>.|TRBJ1-2|13|TRBV5-4|.
TGTGCCAGCAGCTCCCCAGGGTACTATGGCTACACCTTC
CASSSPGYYGYTF
>.|TRBJ1-4|13|TRBV6-4|.
TGTGCCAGCTCAGGGGTCCCTTATGAAAAACTGTTTTTT
CASSGVPYEKLFF
>.|TRBJ1-1|16|TRBV6-5|.
TGTGCCAGCAGTTACTCGAATGGGGGCCCCAGCACTGAAGCTTTCTTT
CASSYSNGGPSTEAFF
>.|TRBJ1-2|16|TRBV6-5|once
TGTGCCAGCAGTTACTCGAAGTTTGGTACACCTTATGGCTACACCTTC
CASSYSKFGTPYGYTF
>TRBD1|TRBJ2-4|14|TRBV5-1|.
TGCGCCAGCAGCGCAAGACAGGGAGAAAACATTCAGTACTTC
CASSARQGENIQYF
>.|TRBJ2-3|15|TRBV10-2|once
TGCGCCAGCAGGGTGGGGACCTCTCACACAGATACGCAGTATTTT
CASRVGTSHTDTQYF
>TRBD1|TRBJ1-4|15|TRBV5-1|.
TGCGCCAGCAGCTATAACCAGGGGGTTAATGAAAAACTGTTTTTT
CASSYNQGVNEKLFF
>TRBD1|TRBJ1-3|14|TRBV5-1|.
TGCGCCAGCAGCCCGGACAGGGCTGGAAACACCATATATTTT
CASSPDRAGNTIYF
>.|TRBJ2-5|16|TRBV6-1|once
TGTGCCAGCAGTGAATACGGGGCCTCAATTGGGGAGACCCAGTACTTC
CASSEYGASIGETQYF
>.|TRBJ1-5|15|TRBV28|.
TGTGCCAGCAGTTTACACAGGGCTATCAATCAGCCCCAGCATTTT
CASSLHRAINQPQHF
>TRBD1|TRBJ2-2|17|TRBV28|.
TGTGCCAGCAGTTCACCCGGAAGGACAGGGGACACCGGGGAGCTGTTTTTT
CASSSPGRTGDTGELFF
>TRBD1|TRBJ2-2|14|TRBV5-8|.
TGTGCCAGCAGCTCGGGACAGGGGGTCGGGGAGCTGTTTTTT
CASSSGQGVGELFF
>TRBD1|TRBJ1-4|15|TRBV5-1|.
TGCGCCAGCAGCTTGGCCGGGACAGGGGACGCAAAACTGTTTTTT
CASSLAGTGDAKLFF
>.|TRBJ2-5|14|TRBV6-5|once
TGTGCCAGCAGTTACGGGGGACTGCGGGAGACCCAGTACTTC
CASSYGGLRETQYF
>TRBD1|TRBJ1-2|12|TRBV28|.
TGTGCCAGCGGTACAGGGGGCTCTGGCTACACCTTC
CASGTGGSGYTF
>TRBD1|TRBJ1-2|17|TRBV19|.
TGTGCCAGTAGTATCGAGGACAGGGGATCGTCTAGCTATGGCTACACCTTC
CASSIEDRGSSSYGYTF
>.|TRBJ2-2|14|TRBV10-3|few
TGTGCCATCAGTGAGTCGACACCTCCCGGGGAGCTGTTTTTT
CAISESTPPGELFF
>.|TRBJ1-3|15|TRBV2|.
TGTGCCAGCCTTTGGCAGCCCAACTCTGGAAACACCATATATTTT
CASLWQPNSGNTIYF
>TRBD1|TRBJ2-1|18|TRBV18|once
TGTGCCAGCTCACTCCAGAGAACAGGGGGCAGGTCCTACAATGAGCAGTTCTTC
CASSLQRTGGRSYNEQFF
>.|TRBJ1-3|19|TRBV5-1|.
TGCGCCAGCAGCTTGGCGGACATGGAACTACCGAACTCTGGAAACACCATATATTTT
CASSLADMELPNSGNTIYF
>.|TRBJ1-4|16|TRBV5-1|.
TGCGCCAGCAGCTTGGGGAACGGACGGTTTAATGAAAAACTGTTTTTT
CASSLGNGRFNEKLFF
>.|TRBJ2-3|14|TRBV28|.
TGTGCCAGCAGTTTCCCTACTAGCACAGATACGCAGTATTTT
CASSFPTSTDTQYF
>.|TRBJ1-2|14|TRBV7-9|.
TGTGCCAGCAGCTTATTGCAGGGAAACTATGGCTACACCTTC
CASSLLQGNYGYTF
>TRBD1|TRBJ1-3|16|TRBV5-4|.
TGTGCCAGCAGCCAACAGGGGGCCGGCTCTGGAAACACCATATATTTT
CASSQQGAGSGNTIYF
>TRBD1|TRBJ1-5|17|TRBV19|.
TGTGCCAGTACCATTGGGACAGACTTCCTTAGCAATCAGCCCCAGCATTTT
CASTIGTDFLSNQPQHF
>.|TRBJ2-1|13|TRBV28|.
TGTGCCAGCAGGACGGTTGCCAACAATGAGCAGTTCTTC
CASRTVANNEQFF
>TRBD1|TRBJ2-7|14|TRBV19|once
TGTGCCAGTAGTATTCGGACAGGACGGGTAGAGCAGTACTTC
CASSIRTGRVEQYF
>.|TRBJ2-5|14|TRBV12-5|once
TGTGCTAGTGGCCTGACAGGAGGAGAAGAGACCCAGTACTTC
CASGLTGGEETQYF
>.|TRBJ1-1|14|TRBV6-5|.
TGTGCCACCTTTCTGACAGGACTGAACACTGAAGCTTTCTTT
CATFLTGLNTEAFF
>TRBD1|TRBJ1-1|14|TRBV2|once
TGTGCCAGCAGCCGACAGGGGGCCGATACTGAAGCTTTCTTT
CASSRQGADTEAFF
>.|TRBJ1-5|12|TRBV6-6|.
TGTGCCAGCAAGAATAGCAATCAGCCCCAGCATTTT
CASKNSNQPQHF
>.|TRBJ1-1|14|TRBV5-1|.
TGCGCCAGCAGCTTGGGGCCAGGGAACACTGAAGCTTTCTTT
CASSLGPGNTEAFF
>.|TRBJ2-5|15|TRBV28|.
TGTGCCAGCAGTTTTTATAGGGGGACTACAGAGACCCAGTACTTC
CASSFYRGTTETQYF
>TRBD1|TRBJ2-7|14|TRBV5-5|few
TGTGCCAGCAGCTCGGACAGGGAGAAATACGAGCAGTACTTC
CASSSDREKYEQYF
>TRBD2|TRBJ2-3|16|TRBV27|.
TGTGCCAGCAGTCCCTATCTAGCGGGGTCCACAGATACGCAGTATTTT
CASSPYLAGSTDTQYF
>.|TRBJ1-3|16|TRBV6-6|.
TGTGCCAGCAGCCCCATCCAGGGTGTGGGAGGAAACACCATATATTTT
CASSPIQGVGGNTIYF
>.|TRBJ2-7|17|TRBV5-1|.
TGCGCCAGCAGCTTGGGAATGGGGTTCACGATATCCTACGAGCAGTACTTC
CASSLGMGFTISYEQYF
>.|TRBJ2-1|11|TRBV5-1|.
TGCGCCAGCAGCTTGAAAGATGAGCAGTTCTTC
CASSLKDEQFF
>TRBD1|TRBJ1-1|13|TRBV30|.
TGTGCCTGGACTCACAGGGGGAACACTGAAGCTTTCTTT
CAWTHRGNTEAFF